The 20 T cell receptor beta chains below were found in one sample sequenced in a study of OX40 agonist ivuxolimab in advanced cancers. The table came from immunoSEQ multiplex PCR; TCRdb's copy has only in-frame clones and leaves some out. The sample comprises roughly 68,000 clones, around 83% of which are singletons, and 1.4% rests with the top ten. The source material was CD4+ or CD8+ T cells sorted from blood, sampled in a trial of the OX40 agonist ivuxolimab. Source of these receptors: an adult with an advanced solid tumor such as melanoma, head and neck, liver or kidney cancer.

The genes are TRBV6-4 and TRBJ2-3; a weak D match, TRBD1 (6 bases). Germline loops: CDR1 MRHNA, CDR2 SNTAGT. The CDR3 extends over 14 amino acids. Deletions cut 2 bases from V and 0 bases from J, with 6 bases between. The CDR3 reads CASSDRGSTDTQYF. Written as DNA, the CDR3 is TGTGCCAGCAGTGACAGGGGGAGCACAGATACGCAGTATTTT.

With regard to this clone: The sample contains more than one DNA sequence encoding this CDR3. The chain links TRBV9 to TRBJ1-6; TRBD1 matches at 8 bases. J lost 7 bases, V lost 0 bases, and 3 bases had no gene match. CDR1 SGDLS and CDR2 YYNGEE come from the germline V gene. This CDR3 region has 15 residues. CDR3: CASSVEGQGNSPLHF. DNA for the CDR3: TGTGCCAGCAGCGTAGAAGGACAGGGCAATTCACCCCTCCACTTT.

The gene calls are TRBV7-9 and TRBJ2-1, with D hard to call. Looked up from germline, CDR1 is SEHNR and CDR2 is FQNEAQ (reference sequence). The CDR3 spans 14 residues. V lost 5 bases to trimming and J lost 7 bases, with 15 bases between them. CDR3 sequence reads: CASSPRISRNEQFF. The CDR3, as DNA: TGTGCCAGCAGCCCTCGGATCAGCAGGAATGAGCAGTTCTTC.

This rearrangement joins TRBV6-5 to TRBJ2-7, with D possibly matching TRBD2 (5 bases). Germline CDR1 reads MNHEY; CDR2 reads SVGAGI. Trimming pared 8 bases from V and 4 bases from J, leaving 6 bases between. The CDR3 totals 10 residues. Here the CDR3 DNA reads TGTGCCAGCGGGAGTTACGAGCAGTACTTC. Translation: CASGSYEQYF.

This chain joins TRBV13 and TRBJ1-4; 9 positions match TRBD1. CDR3 length equals 14 residues. CDR1 and CDR2 (germline): PRHDT, FYEKMQ (reference sequence). J lost 7 bases, V lost 5 bases, and 5 bases had no gene match. CDR3 DNA: TGTGCCAGCAGCCTTGGGACAGGGAGTGAAAAACTGTTTTTT. Its protein is CASSLGTGSEKLFF.

V is TRBV18 and J is TRBJ1-5; TRBD1 agrees at 11 bases. The germline gives CDR1 KGHSH, CDR2 LQKENI. Trimming at V came to 1 base and at J to 1 base, leaving 6 bases not matched to a gene. This CDR3 has 18 residues. CDR3 protein: CASSPLGTGGLSNQPQHF. CDR3 nucleotide sequence: TGTGCCAGCTCACCACTCGGGACAGGGGGTTTAAGCAATCAGCCCCAGCATTTT.

V is TRBV7-9 and J is TRBJ1-1; D possibly corresponds to TRBD1 (6 bases). Trimming left V 2 bases short and J 4 bases short, with 14 bases between. CDR1 SEHNR and CDR2 FQNEAQ come from the germline V gene (reference sequence). This CDR3 is built from 15 residues. CDR3 bases: TGTGCCAGCAGCTTACGGCCGATACAGGGCACTGAAGCTTTCTTT. Its translation: CASSLRPIQGTEAFF.

A single count supports this clone. The chain combines TRBV5-5 with TRBJ2-7, with TRBD1 matching 11 bases. V was pared by 4 bases and J by 4 bases, with 7 bases of the junction left unmatched. The CDR3 is 15 residues long. The germline V gene has CDR1 SGHKS and CDR2 YYEKEE (reference sequence). The CDR3 DNA sequence: TGTGCCAGCAGCCCCCGGACAGGGGGCCCATACGAGCAGTACTTC. This encodes CASSPRTGGPYEQYF.

This clone was picked up one time. The chain uses TRBV20-1 and TRBJ2-1, with D unclear. Germline-derived CDR1 and CDR2 are DFQATT and SNEGSKA (reference sequence). There are 11 residues in the CDR3. The V and J ends lost 6 bases and 7 bases respectively, with 10 bases between them. Written as DNA, the CDR3 is TGCAGTGCCAGGTTTTGGAATGAGCAGTTCTTC. Translated, it gives CSARFWNEQFF.

This sequence joins TRBV29-1 and TRBJ1-1, with 7 nucleotides matching TRBD1. Germline V gene lookup returns CDR1 SQVTM and CDR2 ANQGSEA. The CDR3 consists of 14 residues. The junction had 8 bases not matched to a gene; V was cut back by 6 bases and J by 1 base. CDR3 nucleotides: TGCAGCGTAAGCAGGGGGACCGGGAACACTGAAGCTTTCTTT. Protein product: CSVSRGTGNTEAFF.

The J gene is TRBJ2-7, the V gene TRBV11-2; D unresolved. The V gene lost 2 bases and the J gene lost 4 bases, with 6 bases spanning the gap. The CDR3 covers 12 residues. Germline values: CDR1 SGHAT, CDR2 FQNNGV. CDR3 nucleotide sequence: TGTGCCAGCAGCTTAACAGAATACGAGCAGTACTTC. The encoded protein is CASSLTEYEQYF.

The rearrangement joins TRBV14 to TRBJ2-5; either TRBD1 or TRBD2 may fit D (5 bases each). V was clipped by 4 bases and J by 1 base, with 13 bases between them. The CDR3 runs 15 residues. The germline CDR1 and CDR2 sequences are SGHDN and FVKESK. In DNA form, the CDR3 reads TGTGCCAGCAGCCTCCGGGGACGGGGCCAAGAGACCCAGTACTTC. This encodes CASSLRGRGQETQYF.

This clone was detected a few times. The chain uses TRBV6-1 and TRBJ1-5; no clear D gene. CDR1 and CDR2 (germline): MNHNS, SASEGT. The V gene lost 6 bases and the J gene lost 2 bases, with 14 bases spanning the gap. This CDR3 is built from 15 residues. The CDR3, as DNA: TGTGCCAGCAGCCTACTGCCGTCAGGCAATCAGCCCCAGCATTTT. This sequence encodes CASSLLPSGNQPQHF.

The chain couples TRBV6-1 to TRBJ1-5; no reliable D call. V lost 1 base to trimming and J lost 4 bases, with 5 bases between them. The CDR3 covers 13 residues. CDR1 and CDR2 (germline): MNHNS, SASEGT. CDR3 loop: CASSEVTNQPQHF. CDR3 sequence (DNA): TGTGCCAGCAGTGAAGTTACGAATCAGCCCCAGCATTTT.

The chain recombines TRBV27 with TRBJ2-2; TRBD1 matches at 10 bases. Trimming took 7 bases from V and 4 from J; bases not matched to a gene: 6. In germline, CDR1 is MNHEY, CDR2 SMNVEV (reference sequence). This CDR3 contains 15 residues. CDR3 protein: CASTLGQGITGELFF. CDR3 nucleotide sequence: TGTGCCAGCACCCTGGGACAGGGGATCACCGGGGAGCTGTTTTTT.

The rearrangement links TRBV5-6 to TRBJ2-3, with 8 positions matching TRBD1. The CDR3 spans 12 residues. Germline CDR1 and CDR2: SGHDT and YYEEEE. V shed 5 bases, J shed 12 bases, and the junction held 8 bases outside the gene matches. The DNA for the CDR3 is TGTGCCAGCAGGACAGGGGCCGGTACCCAGTATTTT. Its translation: CASRTGAGTQYF. Complete variable domain (other parts from reference TRBV5-6 and TRBJ2-3): DAGVTQSPTHLIKTRGQQVTLRCSPKSGHDTVSWYQQALGQGPQFIFQYYEEEERQRGNFPDRFSGHQFPNYSSELNVNALLLGDSALYLCASRTGAGTQYFGPGTRLTVL.

The rearrangement joins TRBV19 to TRBJ1-1, with TRBD1 as a possible D gene (5 bases). The V end lost 5 bases, the J end lost 0 bases, and 10 bases lay between the germline ends. CDR1 is LNHDA and CDR2 is SQIVND in the germline V gene (reference sequence). The CDR3 totals 14 residues. The CDR3 is CASSPDSLNTEAFF. CDR3 sequence (DNA): TGTGCCAGTAGTCCCGACAGTTTGAACACTGAAGCTTTCTTT.

V gene TRBV5-1 combines with J gene TRBJ2-7; TRBD2 is a possible D gene (6 bases). From germline, CDR1 is SGHRS and CDR2 YFSETQ. CDR3 size: 13 residues. Deletions cut 6 bases from V and 10 bases from J, with 20 bases between. CDR3 DNA: TGCGCCAGCACCCGCGGGACGGGAGCCCAACAGTACTTC. This sequence encodes CASTRGTGAQQYF.

The V gene is TRBV5-6, the J gene TRBJ1-3; D is ambiguous. The CDR3 runs to 15 residues. Per germline, CDR1 SGHDT and CDR2 YYEEEE. V lost 0 bases to trimming and J lost 2 bases, with 9 bases between them. The CDR3 here is CASSLGFGTGNTIYF. The CDR3 region has the DNA TGTGCCAGCAGCTTGGGGTTCGGTACTGGAAACACCATATATTTT. The whole variable domain, remainder taken from reference TRBV5-6 and TRBJ1-3, is DAGVTQSPTHLIKTRGQQVTLRCSPKSGHDTVSWYQQALGQGPQFIFQYYEEEERQRGNFPDRFSGHQFPNYSSELNVNALLLGDSALYLCASSLGFGTGNTIYFGEGSWLTVV.

The CDR3 coding sequence is TGTGCCAGCGCCCCCCAATTCTCTCGTACGGTCTCCTATAATTCACCCCTCCACTTT. Translation gives CASAPQFSRTVSYNSPLHF. The chain carries TRBV19 and TRBJ1-6; D is unclear. Trimming left V 9 bases short and J 0 bases short, with 24 bases between. The V gene's germline CDR1 is LNHDA and CDR2 SQIVND (reference sequence). CDR3 length: 19 residues.